Listed below are T cell receptor beta chains from one sample, sequenced in a study of cytomegalovirus exposure and HLA in healthy donors. Assay used: immunoSEQ multiplex PCR; TCRdb lists only in-frame clones, some missing. The table includes some 170,000 clones, around four fifths detected once. What was sequenced was PBMCs. The receptor source for this set is a man younger than 45 in good health and CMV-seropositive. The CDR3 runs from the conserved cysteine through the conserved F or W. The D gene is left open where the match is weak. Expanded clones are given a class, and other clones once, few, many or no size at all.

clone size: .
CDR3 length: 14
D gene: .
V gene: TRBV14
J gene: TRBJ2-7
CDR3 DNA: TGTGCCAGCAGCCAAGGTGGCAGGGCTAACGAGCAGTACTTC
CDR3 protein: CASSQGGRANEQYF

clone size: .
CDR3 length: 14
D gene: .
V gene: TRBV5-1
J gene: TRBJ1-2
CDR3 DNA: TGCGCCAGCAGCCTCTGGGGCCGACAAGATGGCTACACCTTC
CDR3 protein: CASSLWGRQDGYTF

clone size: .
CDR3 length: 14
D gene: .
V gene: TRBV4-3
J gene: TRBJ1-5
CDR3 DNA: TGCGCCAGCAGCCAAGCCGGAGGAAATCAGCCCCAGCATTTT
CDR3 protein: CASSQAGGNQPQHF

clone size: .
CDR3 length: 17
D gene: TRBD2
V gene: TRBV5-1
J gene: TRBJ2-3
CDR3 DNA: TGCGCCAGCAGCCCCCGGATGACTAGCGGGGGGACAGATACGCAGTATTTT
CDR3 protein: CASSPRMTSGGTDTQYF

clone size: .
CDR3 length: 16
D gene: TRBD2
V gene: TRBV9
J gene: TRBJ2-3
CDR3 DNA: TGTGCCAGCAGCGGGCGGACTAGCGCCCTCACAGATACGCAGTATTTT
CDR3 protein: CASSGRTSALTDTQYF

clone size: .
CDR3 length: 13
D gene: TRBD1
V gene: TRBV6-5
J gene: TRBJ2-7
CDR3 DNA: TGTGCCAGCAGGGGGACAGGGCCCCGCGAGCAGTACTTC
CDR3 protein: CASRGTGPREQYF

clone size: .
CDR3 length: 14
D gene: TRBD1
V gene: TRBV7-9
J gene: TRBJ2-7
CDR3 DNA: TGTGCCAGCAGCTCCACAGGGGCTCCCTACGAGCAGTACTTC
CDR3 protein: CASSSTGAPYEQYF

clone size: few
CDR3 length: 13
D gene: .
V gene: TRBV10-3
J gene: TRBJ2-7
CDR3 DNA: TGTGCCATCAAGGCGGACAGACTCTACGAGCAGTACTTC
CDR3 protein: CAIKADRLYEQYF

clone size: .
CDR3 length: 14
D gene: .
V gene: TRBV6-4
J gene: TRBJ1-5
CDR3 DNA: TGTGCCAGCAGACGACAACCAAGCAATCAGCCCCAGCATTTT
CDR3 protein: CASRRQPSNQPQHF

clone size: .
CDR3 length: 18
D gene: TRBD2
V gene: TRBV7-2
J gene: TRBJ2-3
CDR3 DNA: TGTGCCAGCAGCACCACTAGCGGGGCCTTTTTTAGCACAGATACGCAGTATTTT
CDR3 protein: CASSTTSGAFFSTDTQYF

clone size: .
CDR3 length: 20
D gene: TRBD1
V gene: TRBV7-3
J gene: TRBJ1-5
CDR3 DNA: TGTGCCAGCAGCTTCCACACCCACGGGGCAGGGGGTCGAGGCAATCAGCCCCAGCATTTT
CDR3 protein: CASSFHTHGAGGRGNQPQHF

clone size: .
CDR3 length: 15
D gene: TRBD1
V gene: TRBV4-1
J gene: TRBJ1-4
CDR3 DNA: TGCGCCAGCAGCTTTCGACAGGGTGGAGGAGAAAAACTGTTTTTT
CDR3 protein: CASSFRQGGGEKLFF

clone size: .
CDR3 length: 13
D gene: TRBD1
V gene: TRBV30
J gene: TRBJ2-7
CDR3 DNA: TGTGCCTGGAGGGGACAGGGTATCGACGAGCAGTACTTC
CDR3 protein: CAWRGQGIDEQYF

clone size: few
CDR3 length: 13
D gene: .
V gene: TRBV21-1
J gene: TRBJ1-2
CDR3 DNA: TGTGCCAGCAGCAAAAGGCAGGGCTATGGCTACACCTTC
CDR3 protein: CASSKRQGYGYTF

clone size: once
CDR3 length: 16
D gene: .
V gene: TRBV18
J gene: TRBJ1-1
CDR3 DNA: TGTGCCAGCTCACTTCGCGAATTAAAGACTAACACTGAAGCTTTCTTT
CDR3 protein: CASSLRELKTNTEAFF

clone size: .
CDR3 length: 15
D gene: TRBD2
V gene: TRBV5-6
J gene: TRBJ2-7
CDR3 DNA: TGTGCCAGCAGCCCCAGGCCCGGGACTAGCCACGAGCAGTACTTC
CDR3 protein: CASSPRPGTSHEQYF

clone size: .
CDR3 length: 15
D gene: .
V gene: TRBV18
J gene: TRBJ1-5
CDR3 DNA: TGTGCCAGCTCACCTGGGGGCTCTAGCAATCAGCCCCAGCATTTT
CDR3 protein: CASSPGGSSNQPQHF

clone size: .
CDR3 length: 16
D gene: TRBD1
V gene: TRBV6-1
J gene: TRBJ1-4
CDR3 DNA: TGTGCCAGCAGTGAATCCCGACAGGGAACTAATGAAAAACTGTTTTTT
CDR3 protein: CASSESRQGTNEKLFF

clone size: few
CDR3 length: 13
D gene: .
V gene: TRBV25-1
J gene: TRBJ2-4
CDR3 DNA: TGTGCCAGCAGTGAACCGGGAGCTACCATTCAGTACTTC
CDR3 protein: CASSEPGATIQYF

clone size: once
CDR3 length: 15
D gene: TRBD2
V gene: TRBV11-3
J gene: TRBJ2-7
CDR3 DNA: TGTGCCAGCAGCCCAGACCGGGGGGGCTTCTACGAGCAGTACTTC
CDR3 protein: CASSPDRGGFYEQYF

clone size: .
CDR3 length: 14
D gene: TRBD1
V gene: TRBV27
J gene: TRBJ2-1
CDR3 DNA: TGTGCCAGCAGTTTACAGACAGGGGGGAATGAGCAGTTCTTC
CDR3 protein: CASSLQTGGNEQFF

clone size: .
CDR3 length: 16
D gene: TRBD1
V gene: TRBV7-9
J gene: TRBJ1-1
CDR3 DNA: TGTGCCAGCAGCCGAATGGACAGGGGGAGGAACACTGAAGCTTTCTTT
CDR3 protein: CASSRMDRGRNTEAFF

clone size: .
CDR3 length: 15
D gene: TRBD1
V gene: TRBV4-3
J gene: TRBJ2-7
CDR3 DNA: TGCGCCAGCAGCCAGGGGACAGGGTTCTCCTACGAGCAGTACTTC
CDR3 protein: CASSQGTGFSYEQYF

clone size: .
CDR3 length: 15
D gene: .
V gene: TRBV27
J gene: TRBJ1-1
CDR3 DNA: TGTGCCAGCAGTTTCTCCGGGGTTTTAAGCACTGAAGCTTTCTTT
CDR3 protein: CASSFSGVLSTEAFF

clone size: .
CDR3 length: 16
D gene: .
V gene: TRBV21-1
J gene: TRBJ1-1
CDR3 DNA: TGTGCCAGCAGCAAAGAATGGGACAGGGGCAACGGTGAAGCTTTCTTT
CDR3 protein: CASSKEWDRGNGEAFF

clone size: .
CDR3 length: 14
D gene: .
V gene: TRBV7-9
J gene: TRBJ2-1
CDR3 DNA: TGTGCCAGCAGCTTAGGTGGCAGTCACAATGAGCAGTTCTTC
CDR3 protein: CASSLGGSHNEQFF

clone size: .
CDR3 length: 16
D gene: TRBD1
V gene: TRBV19
J gene: TRBJ2-7
CDR3 DNA: TGTGCCAGTAGTAATCGGGGGACAGGGGGATCCTACGAGCAGTACTTC
CDR3 protein: CASSNRGTGGSYEQYF

clone size: once
CDR3 length: 15
D gene: TRBD1
V gene: TRBV4-3
J gene: TRBJ1-4
CDR3 DNA: TGCGCCAGCAGCCAAGATTCAAGGACAGGGGAAAAACTGTTTTTT
CDR3 protein: CASSQDSRTGEKLFF

clone size: .
CDR3 length: 19
D gene: TRBD2
V gene: TRBV27
J gene: TRBJ2-5
CDR3 DNA: TGTGCCAGCAGTTTCACCTCCCCGACTAGCGGTGCGTACCAAGAGACCCAGTACTTC
CDR3 protein: CASSFTSPTSGAYQETQYF

clone size: .
CDR3 length: 17
D gene: .
V gene: TRBV4-3
J gene: TRBJ2-2
CDR3 DNA: TGCGCCAGCAGCCAAGATCCCCGCCCCAGGAACACCGGGGAGCTGTTTTTT
CDR3 protein: CASSQDPRPRNTGELFF

clone size: .
CDR3 length: 17
D gene: TRBD1
V gene: TRBV5-1
J gene: TRBJ1-1
CDR3 DNA: TGCGCCAGCAGCCCTACCTCAACAGGGGGCGCCTATGTGAAAGCTTTCTTT
CDR3 protein: CASSPTSTGGAYVKAFF

clone size: .
CDR3 length: 15
D gene: TRBD2
V gene: TRBV29-1
J gene: TRBJ2-3
CDR3 DNA: TGCAGCGTTGTGGGGGTAGCGGGGGTCACAGATACGCAGTATTTT
CDR3 protein: CSVVGVAGVTDTQYF

clone size: few
CDR3 length: 16
D gene: TRBD1
V gene: TRBV7-6
J gene: TRBJ1-3
CDR3 DNA: TGTGCCAGCAGCCCTCGACAGGGCAGGGCTGGAAACACCATATATTTT
CDR3 protein: CASSPRQGRAGNTIYF

clone size: .
CDR3 length: 14
D gene: TRBD1
V gene: TRBV7-3
J gene: TRBJ2-3
CDR3 DNA: TGTGCCAGCAGCTCGGGACAGGGGACAGATACGCAGTATTTT
CDR3 protein: CASSSGQGTDTQYF

clone size: .
CDR3 length: 15
D gene: TRBD2
V gene: TRBV28
J gene: TRBJ2-7
CDR3 DNA: TGTGCCAGCAGTTTAATAGCGGGGTTACCCTACGAGCAGTACTTC
CDR3 protein: CASSLIAGLPYEQYF

clone size: .
CDR3 length: 16
D gene: .
V gene: TRBV5-1
J gene: TRBJ1-4
CDR3 DNA: TGCGCCAGCAGCTCCTCAGGGCGAACAACTAATGAAAAACTGTTTTTT
CDR3 protein: CASSSSGRTTNEKLFF

clone size: .
CDR3 length: 17
D gene: TRBD1
V gene: TRBV9
J gene: TRBJ1-5
CDR3 DNA: TGTGCCAGCAGCGTAGTTGGCCGCCGGGACAGGGGGCAGCCCCAGCATTTT
CDR3 protein: CASSVVGRRDRGQPQHF

clone size: few
CDR3 length: 14
D gene: TRBD1
V gene: TRBV6-1
J gene: TRBJ1-2
CDR3 DNA: TGTGCCAGCAGAAACTCAGGGGGCGGCTATGGCTACACCTTC
CDR3 protein: CASRNSGGGYGYTF

clone size: .
CDR3 length: 14
D gene: .
V gene: TRBV6-5
J gene: TRBJ2-1
CDR3 DNA: TGTGCCAGCAGCCCGGCCAGGGGCGGGAATGAGCAGTTCTTC
CDR3 protein: CASSPARGGNEQFF

clone size: .
CDR3 length: 15
D gene: .
V gene: TRBV16
J gene: TRBJ2-2
CDR3 DNA: TGTGCCAGCAGCCAATGGGGACAAGTGACCGGGGAGCTGTTTTTT
CDR3 protein: CASSQWGQVTGELFF

clone size: few
CDR3 length: 12
D gene: .
V gene: TRBV19
J gene: TRBJ1-3
CDR3 DNA: TGTGCCAGTAGCCCGGCTGGAAACACCATATATTTT
CDR3 protein: CASSPAGNTIYF